This T cell receptor (beta chain) was obtained from a study of metastatic and nonmetastatic thyroid tumors. About the research overall: Both malignant and benign thyroid patients supplied peripheral blood and tumor or nodule tissue samples, across which the repertoires of these patients were then compared. Broader study findings: Malignant tumors reportedly showed significantly higher TCR beta diversity than benign nodules in both blood and tumor.

The CDR3 sequence is 15 residues long. With 4 bases clipped from V and 0 bases from J, the junction kept 6 bases outside the gene matches. Germline CDR1 reads SGHNT; CDR2 reads YYREEE (reference sequence). There were no patients who had received any treatment before thyroid surgery. This clone was seen just once. Its specificity is unknown. As processed by the authors: To classify distant metastasis in papillary thyroid cancer, a model was built from CDR3 differences across clinicopathological groups. With MiXCR, TCRdb called clones anew from the PCR reads. None of the V and J calls come from the authors' own analysis; TCRdb made them. The profile shows some 40,000 clones, around a fifth of them singletons.

The sample was blood. The source of this sequence is a female donor with papillary thyroid cancer or a benign thyroid nodule (not recorded which). Some clones in this sample may be carry-over from other donors' samples. The chain joins TRBV5-4 to TRBJ2-5; 7 bases fit TRBD1. The CDR3 spells CASSIRDSDQETQYF. The CDR3 region has the DNA TGTGCCAGCAGCATCCGGGACAGTGACCAAGAGACCCAGTACTTC.